Following are 17 T cell receptor beta chains from one sample sequenced in a study of blood T cell repertoires in COVID-19. Data came from immunoSEQ multiplex PCR; TCRdb stores just in-frame clones and leaves some out. The sample records under 250,000 clones, approximately 85% being singletons. Material for sequencing was peripheral blood. The receptors stem from a woman between 50 and 59 years old with active or convalescent COVID-19.

In nucleotides, the CDR3 is TGTGCCAGCAGCCGGGGCGGGCTAGCGGGGTCCTACGAGCAGTACGTC. This gives the protein CASSRGGLAGSYEQYV. This chain joins TRBV11-2 and TRBJ2-7, with TRBD2 matching 9 bases. The CDR3 contains 16 residues. V shed 5 bases and J 1 base; nucleotides not matched to a gene: 9. In germline, CDR1 is SGHAT, CDR2 FQNNGV.

CDR3 coding DNA: TGCGCCAGCAGACAACAACCCTTCATGAACACTGAAGCTTTCTTT. Translation gives CASRQQPFMNTEAFF. V gene TRBV5-1 combines with J gene TRBJ1-1; unclear D gene. The V gene's germline CDR1 is SGHRS and CDR2 YFSETQ. The CDR3 totals 15 residues. V shed 5 bases and J shed 0 bases, with 14 bases lying between them. The full variable domain, its missing parts supplied by reference TRBV5-1 and TRBJ1-1, is KAGVTQTPRYLIKTRGQQVTLSCSPISGHRSVSWYQQTPGQGLQFLFEYFSETQRNKGNFPGRFSGRQFSNSRSEMNVSTLELGDSALYLCASRQQPFMNTEAFFGQGTRLTVV.

CDR3 DNA: TGTGCCAGCAGCTCCCTCCCCACCCGGGAGCTGAGCGATGGCTACACCTTC. Its protein is CASSSLPTRELSDGYTF. The chain joins TRBV7-6 to TRBJ1-2; D unresolved. The CDR3 runs 17 residues. V shed 4 bases and J shed 6 bases, with 24 bases lying between them. Germline values: CDR1 SGHVS, CDR2 FNYEAQ.

The chain couples TRBV18 to TRBJ2-2; 9 positions agree with TRBD2. Trimming cost V 3 bases and J 7 bases; bases outside gene matches: 12. The CDR3 is 17 residues long. Germline values: CDR1 KGHSH, CDR2 LQKENI. Written as DNA, the CDR3 is TGTGCCAGCTCACCGTACGGTAGTACGACTAGCGGCGGGGAGCTGTTTTTT. It codes for CASSPYGSTTSGGELFF.

This chain connects TRBV11-2 to TRBJ2-5; 11 bases line up with TRBD2. The CDR3 is 16 amino acids. Losses at the gene ends were 2 bases for V and 1 base for J; bases not matched to a gene: 3. Germline CDR1 SGHAT, CDR2 FQNNGV. The CDR3, as DNA: TGTGCCAGCAGCTTACTAGCGGGGGGATTCCAAGAGACCCAGTACTTC. Translating gives CASSLLAGGFQETQYF.

The chain combines TRBV7-6 with TRBJ1-3; tentative D call: TRBD1 (5 bases). CDR3 length equals 14 residues. The V end was cut by 5 bases, the J end by 0 bases, with 8 bases between. CDR1 and CDR2 (germline): SGHVS, FNYEAQ. DNA for the CDR3: TGTGCCAGCAGCACAGGCATCTCTGGAAACACCATATATTTT. Translation gives CASSTGISGNTIYF. Drawing the rest from reference TRBV7-6 and TRBJ1-3, the complete variable domain is GAGVSQSPRYKVTKRGQDVALRCDPISGHVSLYWYRQALGQGPEFLTYFNYEAQQDKSGLPNDRFSAERPEGSISTLTIQRTEQRDSAMYRCASSTGISGNTIYFGEGSWLTVV.

The chain employs TRBV19 and TRBJ2-1; D might be TRBD1 (5 bases). Trimming pared 10 bases from V and 7 bases from J, leaving 8 bases between. Germline lookup yields CDR1 LNHDA and CDR2 SQIVND (reference sequence). CDR3 size: 10 residues. The CDR3 bases are TGTGCCACCCAGGGTAATGAGCAGTTCTTC. It translates to CATQGNEQFF.

V usage is TRBV29-1 and J usage is TRBJ2-2; D is undetermined. This CDR3 is 14 amino acids long. Looked up from germline, CDR1 is SQVTM and CDR2 is ANQGSEA. V was clipped by 5 bases and J by 1 base, with 11 bases between them. The DNA for the CDR3 is TGCAGCGTTTTAACTAACGGGAACACCGGGGAGCTGTTTTTT. It codes for CSVLTNGNTGELFF.

The V and J genes are TRBV6-5 and TRBJ1-5, with D perhaps TRBD1 (6 bases). Germline V lookup: CDR1 MNHEY, CDR2 SVGAGI. This CDR3 has 14 residues. V dropped 7 bases and J dropped 1 base, with 11 bases sitting between them. The CDR3 spells CASNPDRSNQPQHF. CDR3 in DNA: TGTGCCAGCAACCCTGACAGGAGCAATCAGCCCCAGCATTTT.

The DNA of the CDR3 is TGTGCCACCAGCAGAGTCCCTTTCCCTAGCGGTAGCTCCTACGAGCAGTACGTC. It translates to CATSRVPFPSGSSYEQYV. The chain recombines TRBV15 with TRBJ2-7; 7 bases align to TRBD2. V shed 1 base, J shed 0 bases, and the junction held 12 bases outside the gene matches. The CDR3 covers 18 residues. Germline CDR1 and CDR2: LNHNV and YYDKDF (reference sequence).

In its sample, this clone was seen once. V is TRBV12-5 and J is TRBJ2-7; maybe TRBD1 (6 bases). Trimming cost V 1 base and J 2 bases, with 9 bases left between them. CDR1 is LGHNT and CDR2 is FRNRAP in the germline V gene. The CDR3 covers 14 residues. CDR3 bases: TGTGCTAGTGGTTTGGAAGGGGGTCCCTACGAGCAGTACTTC. It specifies CASGLEGGPYEQYF.

The V call is TRBV7-9, the J call TRBJ2-5; no clear D. The CDR3 contains 13 residues. CDR1 and CDR2 from the germline V gene are SEHNR and FQNEAQ (reference sequence). V was shortened by 2 bases and J by 2 bases, with 6 bases between the two germline ends. Written as DNA, the CDR3 is TGTGCCAGCAGCTTAACGGAGCAAGAGACCCAGTACTTC. Translating gives CASSLTEQETQYF.

The V and J genes are TRBV28 and TRBJ2-1, with 11 bases that match TRBD2. The trim removed 6 bases at V and 6 bases at J, leaving 7 bases unmatched. CDR1 is MDHEN, CDR2 SYDVKM, per germline. The CDR3 extends over 15 amino acids. In nucleotides, the CDR3 is TGTGCCAGCAGGGAAACGGGACTAGCGGTCAATGAGCAGTTCTTC. Translation: CASRETGLAVNEQFF.

V and J are TRBV21-1 and TRBJ2-7; TRBD1 is the table's D call, not checked against the DNA. TRBV21-1 is designated a pseudogene. The CDR3 has 13 amino acids. DNA for the CDR3: TGTGCCAGCAGCAGGGACAGCTCCTACGAGCAGTACTTC. Its protein product is CASSRDSSYEQYF.

CDR3 in DNA: TGTGCCAGCAACATGAACACTGAAGCTTTCTTT. Its protein product is CASNMNTEAFF. The chain carries TRBV6-5 and TRBJ1-1, with D hard to call. CDR1 is MNHEY and CDR2 is SVGAGI in the germline V gene. Trimming took off 7 bases at V and 0 bases at J, with 3 bases between the two ends. This CDR3 is built from 11 residues.

This chain uses TRBV12-3 or TRBV12-4 with TRBJ2-2; a possible D gene is TRBD1 (7 bases). This CDR3 has 12 amino acids. The CDR3 sequence: CAGGQTGGELFF. Here the CDR3 DNA reads TGTGCGGGGGGACAGACGGGCGGGGAGCTGTTTTTT.

The chain is built from TRBV13 and TRBJ1-2, with D perhaps matching TRBD1 (5 bases). The length of the CDR3 is 14 residues. The germline V gene has CDR1 PRHDT and CDR2 FYEKMQ (reference sequence). V dropped 4 bases and J dropped 12 bases, with 21 bases sitting between them. Written as DNA, the CDR3 is TGTGCCAGCAGCTCACCCGCCCAACGGACAAGCAACACCTTC. Its protein is CASSSPAQRTSNTF.